A selection of T cell receptor beta chains follows, all from one sample in a study of identical twins. TCRdb fed the 5' RACE reads into MiXCR, producing one record per CDR3 protein. Of roughly 350,000 distinct CDR3 sequences listed, 9% to 15% were seen once; the top ten hold more than 6%. In addition, the sample was reused for a study of yellow fever vaccine responses in identical twins.

The sample was CD8+ T cells sorted from blood. All receptors derive from a young woman in good health. The CDR3 runs from the conserved cysteine through the conserved F or W. The D gene is left open where the match is weak. Clone sizes are given selectively: once, few, many, or a class where the clone is expanded.

J | V | D | size | DNA | CDR3
TRBJ2-1 | TRBV7-9 | - | few | TGTGCCAGCAGCTGGGAAGGGACTCACTTTGAGCAGTTCTTC | CASSWEGTHFEQFF
TRBJ2-5 | TRBV27 | - | - | TGTGCCAGCAGTTTATCGGTGAACCAAGAGACCCAGTACTTC | CASSLSVNQETQYF
TRBJ2-1 | TRBV5-1 | TRBD1 | few | TGCGCCAGCAGCTTGGGTAGCCGGGACAGGGAGAATGAGCAGTTCTTC | CASSLGSRDRENEQFF
TRBJ2-2 | TRBV6-1 | TRBD2 | - | TGTGCCAGCAGTGATAGCGGGGGGGCCTCCGGAGAGCTGTTTTTT | CASSDSGGASGELFF
TRBJ2-7 | TRBV27 | TRBD1 | - | TGTGCCAGCAGTTTCGGGACAGGGGGTACCTACGAGCAGTACTTC | CASSFGTGGTYEQYF
TRBJ2-2 | TRBV10-3 | - | few | TGTGCCATCAGTGAGTCCGGGGGGACAATCAACACCGGGGAGCTGTTTTTT | CAISESGGTINTGELFF
TRBJ1-1 | TRBV5-1 | - | many | TGCGCCAGCAGCTATAGGGACCCAATGAACACTGAAGCTTTCTTT | CASSYRDPMNTEAFF
TRBJ2-1 | TRBV28 | TRBD2 | - | TGTGCCAGCAGCCCCCGGGGGGGCCCCTACAATGAGCAGTTCTTC | CASSPRGGPYNEQFF
TRBJ2-5 | TRBV20-1 | TRBD2 | few | TGCAGTGCTAGATCCACGGGCACGGGACTAGCAATAGGGACCCAGTACTTC | CSARSTGTGLAIGTQYF
TRBJ1-2 | TRBV7-8 | TRBD1 | - | TGTGCCAGCAGCTTAGGGAGGGGGCAAAACCCCTCCTATGGCTACACCTTC | CASSLGRGQNPSYGYTF
TRBJ2-1 | TRBV3-1 | - | many | TGTGCCAGCAGCCCGTCACTGGAGGTATTAAAGTACAATGAGCAGTTCTTC | CASSPSLEVLKYNEQFF
TRBJ2-7 | TRBV27 | - | few | TGTGCCAGCAGTTTATCGCTGATTAGCTCCTACGAGCAGTACTTC | CASSLSLISSYEQYF
TRBJ1-2 | TRBV3-1 | - | - | TGTGCCAGCAGCCACCGGGACACGGGTTGGACTAACTATGGCTACACCTTC | CASSHRDTGWTNYGYTF
TRBJ2-3 | TRBV19 | TRBD1 | - | TGTGCCAGTAGAAGCCTTCCGGGACAGACTAGCACAGATACGCAGTATTTT | CASRSLPGQTSTDTQYF
TRBJ2-1 | TRBV12-3/TRBV12-4 | TRBD2 | - | TGTGCCAGCAGTTTAGCCCCGGGACTAGCGGAGAGCTCCTACAATGAGCAGTTCTTC | CASSLAPGLAESSYNEQFF
TRBJ1-4 | TRBV4-2 | - | - | TGTGCCAGCAGCCAAGACCGAATGGCAACTAATGAAAAACTGTTTTTT | CASSQDRMATNEKLFF
TRBJ2-1 | TRBV5-1 | - | many | TGCGCCAGCAGAGCAGAGACCTACAATGAGCAGTTCTTC | CASRAETYNEQFF
TRBJ2-3 | TRBV10-3 | TRBD2 | - | TGTGCCATCAGTGAGTACGAGCGGGGGACCACAGATACGCAGTATTTT | CAISEYERGTTDTQYF
TRBJ1-3 | TRBV7-8 | - | few | TGTGCCAGCAGCTTACCAGGGGAATTCTCTGGAAACACCATATATTTT | CASSLPGEFSGNTIYF
TRBJ1-1 | TRBV4-1 | - | - | TGCGCCAGCAGCCACCCGGGGGCGGTTGAAGCTTTCTTT | CASSHPGAVEAFF
TRBJ1-5 | TRBV4-1 | - | - | TGCGCCAGCAGCCAAGATCCCGAATATAGCAATCAGCCCCAGCATTTT | CASSQDPEYSNQPQHF
TRBJ1-2 | TRBV28 | - | - | TGTGCCAGCAGTTTAAGCCAAGGGGCTAGGGAAGGCTACACCTTC | CASSLSQGAREGYTF
TRBJ2-7 | TRBV27 | - | - | TGTGCCAGCAGTTTTGGGCGCGTGAACGAGCAGTACTTC | CASSFGRVNEQYF
TRBJ2-7 | TRBV9 | - | few | TGTGCCAGCAGCGTAGCTAAGGATAGCGGAACCTACGAGCAGTACTTC | CASSVAKDSGTYEQYF
TRBJ2-1 | TRBV3-1 | - | - | TGTGCCAGCAGCCCGAGGGGAGGGACACAACACAATGAGCAGTTCTTC | CASSPRGGTQHNEQFF
TRBJ1-1 | TRBV6-5 | - | few | TGTGCCAGCAGTTACGCTCCCAGCACTGAAGCTTTCTTT | CASSYAPSTEAFF
TRBJ2-3 | TRBV7-9 | - | - | TGTGCCAGCAGCCGGCTGGGGGGCACAGATACGCAGTATTTT | CASSRLGGTDTQYF
TRBJ2-1 | TRBV10-2 | - | few | TGCGCCAGCACCGACTTGGGTGAGCAGTTCTTC | CASTDLGEQFF
TRBJ1-1 | TRBV6-5 | - | - | TGTGCCAGCAGTTACTCGACATGGGGGAACACTGAAGCTTTCTTT | CASSYSTWGNTEAFF
TRBJ2-2 | TRBV7-3 | - | - | TGTGCCAGCAGCTCTCCACGGGAGAACACCGGGGAGCTGTTTTTT | CASSSPRENTGELFF
TRBJ2-1 | TRBV27 | TRBD2 | few | TGTGCCAGCAGTTTTAGCATCGGGACTAGGGTCTATGAGCAGTTCTTC | CASSFSIGTRVYEQFF
TRBJ2-1 | TRBV7-6 | - | - | TGTGCCAGCAGCTTAAGGATAAGCGACAATGAGCAGTTCTTC | CASSLRISDNEQFF
TRBJ2-7 | TRBV12-3/TRBV12-4 | TRBD2 | many | TGTGCCAGCAGTCTCGGGACTAGCGGCGAGCAGTACTTC | CASSLGTSGEQYF
TRBJ1-1 | TRBV27 | - | - | TGTGCCAGCAGTCCCGAGGACCAAGCGGACACTGAAGCTTTCTTT | CASSPEDQADTEAFF
TRBJ1-2 | TRBV15 | - | few | TGTGCCACCAGCCAGACGGGGGTCTATACCTATGGCTACACCTTC | CATSQTGVYTYGYTF
TRBJ2-2 | TRBV12-3/TRBV12-4 | TRBD2 | many | TGTGCCAGCAGTCCACTAGCGGGAGTCGGGGAGCTGTTTTTT | CASSPLAGVGELFF
TRBJ1-1 | TRBV6-1 | - | few | TGTGCCAGTAATCCAGGGGAGAACACTGAAGCTTTCTTT | CASNPGENTEAFF
TRBJ2-3 | TRBV6-5 | - | few | TGTGCCAGCAGTTACCACATTGGGACAAGGGGAACAGATACGCAGTATTTT | CASSYHIGTRGTDTQYF
TRBJ1-2 | TRBV7-8 | - | - | TGTGCCAGCAGCCCGGCTAACTATGGCTACACCTTC | CASSPANYGYTF
TRBJ2-1 | TRBV6-4 | - | - | TGTGCCAGCAGTGTGGACGGCGCATACAATGAGCAGTTCTTC | CASSVDGAYNEQFF
TRBJ2-3 | TRBV4-1 | - | - | TGCGCCAGCAGCCAAGTTCCCGGGAGTACAGATACGCAGTATTTT | CASSQVPGSTDTQYF
TRBJ2-5 | TRBV5-5 | - | few | TGTGCCAGCAGCTTAGGGTCAGGGCGCGGAGAGACCCAGTACTTC | CASSLGSGRGETQYF
TRBJ2-1 | TRBV19 | - | - | TGTGCCAGTAGTTGGGGGATGCATAACAATGAGCAGTTCTTC | CASSWGMHNNEQFF
TRBJ1-1 | TRBV6-5 | - | few | TGTGCCAGCAGTTACGGCCCATCGAACACTGAAGCTTTCTTT | CASSYGPSNTEAFF
TRBJ2-2 | TRBV4-2 | - | many | TGTGCCAGCAGCCAAGTTGTGGACACCGGGGAGCTGTTTTTT | CASSQVVDTGELFF
TRBJ2-1 | TRBV3-1 | - | - | TGTGCCTGCAGCCAAGAGTTCGACAGGAGCTCCTACAATGAGCAGTTCTTC | CACSQEFDRSSYNEQFF
TRBJ2-3 | TRBV28 | - | - | TGTGCCAGCAGCCCCCTTAATTACGGGGAAAGCACAGATACGCAGTATTTT | CASSPLNYGESTDTQYF
TRBJ2-3 | TRBV5-1 | TRBD1 | - | TGCGCCATCCCACTCCATGGGCAGGGGGCCACAGATACGCAGTATTTT | CAIPLHGQGATDTQYF
TRBJ2-5 | TRBV7-6 | - | - | TGTGCCAGCACCTCCCTTATACAGGCAGGGGAGACCCAGTACTTC | CASTSLIQAGETQYF
TRBJ1-1 | TRBV9 | - | few | TGTGCCAGCAGCGTAGGTACAGGATTTCTGAACACTGAAGCTTTCTTT | CASSVGTGFLNTEAFF
TRBJ2-1 | TRBV7-3 | - | - | TGTGCCAGCAGCTTCAGGACTACTGAGCAGTTCTTC | CASSFRTTEQFF
TRBJ2-1 | TRBV27 | TRBD2 | - | TGTGCCAGCATCAGAAGCGGGAATCCCTACAATGAGCAGTTCTTC | CASIRSGNPYNEQFF
TRBJ2-2 | TRBV20-1 | - | few | TGCAGTGCTAGAGATTTTACCGGGGAGCTGTTTTTT | CSARDFTGELFF
TRBJ2-3 | TRBV20-1 | TRBD2 | many | TGCAGTGCTAGAGGAGGGACTAGCGGGAGGCGCGGAGATACGCAGTATTTT | CSARGGTSGRRGDTQYF
TRBJ2-7 | TRBV10-3 | TRBD1 | few | TGTGCCATCAGTGCTCGGACAGGGGGGAGTGAGCAGTACTTC | CAISARTGGSEQYF